One T cell receptor beta chain is described in this entry. Study processing details: Nucleated cell number was recorded as an estimate derived from reference gene primer amplification. Sequenced by immunoSEQ multiplex PCR; TCRdb stores in-frame clones only, minus some. V, J and clone size reflect that table, while D and trimming were determined from the DNA. The table has about 170,000 clones, roughly 88% seen once. Trimming pared 4 bases from V and 0 bases from J, leaving 16 bases between. Germline CDR1 GTSNPN, CDR2 SVGIG (reference sequence). This CDR3 is 16 amino acids long. This entry is derived from a study of blood T cell repertoires in COVID-19. Study overall: The United States, Italy and Spain provided the acute and convalescent COVID-19 samples. The cDNA or gDNA used as material had been derived from T cells, B-cell-depleted T cells, or PBMCs.

The genes are TRBV30 and TRBJ2-1, with D possibly TRBD2 on 5 matching bases. This TCR was recovered from a man between 18 and 29 years old with COVID-19, enrolled during active disease. Sequenced: peripheral blood. CDR3 nucleotides: TGTGCCTGGATGCGGGCGGTTCTTAGCTCCTACAATGAGCAGTTCTTC. It encodes CAWMRAVLSSYNEQFF.